This T cell receptor beta chain was sequenced in a study of radiation and T cells in renal cell carcinoma. Deletions cut 3 bases from V and 1 base from J, with 9 bases between. Germline assignment: CDR1 GTSNPN and CDR2 SVGIG (reference sequence). CDR3 length: 13 amino acids. The table came from immunoSEQ multiplex PCR; TCRdb's copy has only in-frame clones and leaves some out. Found here are approximately 110,000 clones, roughly four fifths of them singletons; the top ten hold around 3%. Time point reported: baseline pretreatment blood. The treatment denotes: 15 Gy SBRT to primary tumor, nephrectomy 4 weeks later.

V usage is TRBV30 and J usage is TRBJ1-1, with D unclear. Sequenced material: blood, taken from a patient whose treatment included radiotherapy and nephrectomy. This TCR derives from a woman between 55 and 75 years old with renal cell carcinoma. The CDR3 nucleotides read TGTGCCTGGAGCGACGGTTCGAACACTGAAGCTTTCTTT. It translates to CAWSDGSNTEAFF.